This T cell receptor (beta chain) was captured by sequencing in a study of cytomegalovirus exposure and HLA in healthy donors. General study points: In a later analysis, V- and J-gene trimming of beta chains associated with a DCLRE1C missense variant, replicated independently. Reported findings show TCR beta sequences accurately forecast HLA-A and HLA-B alleles in most subjects.

The donors (healthy individuals) were bone marrow donors. Use of 60 Vbeta and 13 Jbeta primers characterized the PCR. TCRdb's table, derived via immunoSEQ multiplex PCR, lists solely in-frame clones and lacks some. This table has tens of thousands of clones, more than 70% appearing once. The V gene lost 5 bases and the J gene lost 5 bases, with 10 bases spanning the gap. This CDR3 comprises 13 residues. The V gene's germline CDR1 is KGHSH and CDR2 LQKENI. Worth noting for this clone: Its antigen is not known.

Sequencing was performed on PBMCs. The sequence was obtained from a male donor in good health and CMV-seropositive. The chain joins TRBV18 to TRBJ1-3; TRBD1 might be the D (6 bases). CDR3 nucleotides: TGTGCCAGCTCATGGGACACCCGAAACACCATATATTTT. This codes for CASSWDTRNTIYF. The whole variable domain, remainder taken from reference TRBV18 and TRBJ1-3, is NAGVMQNPRHLVRRRGQEARLRCSPMKGHSHVYWYRQLPEEGLKFMVYLQKENIIDESGMPKERFSAEFPKEGPSILRIQQVVRGDSAAYFCASSWDTRNTIYFGEGSWLTVV.